At least ten counts were recorded for the clone carrying this T cell receptor beta chain. Its antigen remains unidentified. CDR3 length equals 16 residues. Germline CDR1 MNHNY, CDR2 SVGAGI (reference sequence). The ends lost 5 bases at V and 2 bases at J; junction bases unmatched: 8. This entry comes from a study of T cells in Graves' hyperthyroidism and ophthalmopathy. Points from the study as a whole: Ophthalmopathy was distinguished from stable hyperthyroidism by 13 V-J signatures. In blood, most of the thyroid clonotypes expanded above 0.001 were also present. For ophthalmopathy, model prediction preceded onset by a median roughly 6.2 months.

Amplification yielded TCR beta CDR3 regions, with RNA transcripts as the source. HTBI primers were used for first-round RT-PCR of the TCR CDR3. TCRdb analysed the multiplex PCR reads with MiXCR anew, one entry per CDR3 protein. The sample consists of 500,000 to 600,000 distinct CDR3 sequences, under 60% of them appearing once. The chain couples TRBV6-6 to TRBJ2-7, with TRBD1 matching 11 bases. Source material: peripheral blood or thyroid tissue (not recorded which). The source is an adult woman with Graves' disease, either hyperthyroidism or ophthalmopathy (not recorded which). The CDR3 region is CASSEGTGGSTYEQYF. The CDR3 DNA sequence: TGTGCCAGCAGTGAAGGGACAGGGGGTTCAACCTACGAGCAGTACTTC.